This paragraph covers one T cell receptor beta chain sequence. The sample is drawn from a study of blood T cell repertoires in COVID-19. The overall study: The study drew acute and convalescent COVID-19 samples from the United States, Italy and Spain. In each case, the material was cDNA or gDNA derived from T cells, B-cell-depleted T cells, or PBMCs.

V lost 8 bases and J lost 4; bases outside the gene matches: 13. The CDR3 length is 16 residues. While infection was still active, Seattle patients were enrolled and then followed longitudinally. Methods used by the authors: It was from reference gene primer amplification that nucleated cell counts were estimated. Some clones are missing from TCRdb's copy, which holds only in-frame ones; the method was immunoSEQ multiplex PCR. The DNA was the basis for D and trimming; V, J and clone size are from that table. The sample carries about 150,000 clones, more than 75% recorded once. Sequencing used peripheral blood. The TCR was taken from a woman of 80 years or more with COVID-19, enrolled during active disease. The chain recombines TRBV23-1 with TRBJ1-2; the match to TRBD1 covers 10 bases. TRBV23-1 is labeled an ORF, and its function is uncertain. The CDR3 sequence is CASGHKPGQGCYGYTF. The CDR3 DNA sequence: TGCGCCAGCGGACACAAACCGGGACAGGGGTGCTATGGCTACACCTTC.